This TCR beta chain was sequenced during a study of chemoradiotherapy in HPV16-positive cancers. Repertoires were sampled repeatedly during chemoradiotherapy. Assay used: immunoSEQ multiplex PCR; TCRdb lists only in-frame clones, some missing. The data contain roughly 23,000 clones, 80% to 95% of them singletons. Study findings and constraints: Better recurrence-free survival went with HPV-responsive T-cell expansion in HPV16-positive patients. Candidate HPV-specific clones and E7-related TCR motifs grew in tumor during treatment.

Trimming took 0 bases from V and 4 from J, leaving 15 bases between them. The CDR3 sequence is 16 residues long. CDR1 is MNHEY and CDR2 is SVGAGI in the germline V gene. A remark on this clone: Its antigen is still unknown.

This receptor was identified in a human donor with HPV-associated anogenital cancer. The sample here was blood, taken from a patient who underwent chemoradiotherapy. The genes are TRBV6-5 and TRBJ1-1; D call uncertain. This CDR3 is CASSYSTGLGFTEAFF. For the CDR3, the DNA is TGTGCCAGCAGTTACTCGACGGGGTTGGGGTTCACTGAAGCTTTCTTT.